The clone carrying this T cell receptor (beta chain) was seen only a few times. Its target is not known. This specimen comes from a study of identical twins. TCRdb re-called the 5' RACE reads with MiXCR, one entry per CDR3 protein. The top ten clones hold 0.98% of a sample with hundreds of thousands of distinct CDR3 sequences, 8.6% of them seen once. V was pared by 11 bases and J by 1 base, with 11 bases between. Germline V gene lookup returns CDR1 SGHTA and CDR2 FQGNSA. The CDR3 spans 12 residues. The study, taken as a whole, reports: When twins shared out-of-frame alpha sequences, those sequences had excess low generation probability. Whereas memory repertoires showed no such difference, abundant cord blood beta clonotypes carried fewer insertions. Beta out-of-frame sequences showed weaker excess sharing between twins.

These sequences were also reported in another study, on yellow fever vaccine responses in identical twins. Per that paper: Reportedly, the response of twins' T cells to the vaccine seemed partly convergent, partly personalized.

This receptor was taken from a woman aged 18-30 years in good health. Sequenced sample: PBMCs. The rearrangement links TRBV7-2 to TRBJ1-1; no clear D. CDR3 in amino acids: CALDQENTEAFF. The DNA of the CDR3 is TGTGCCCTAGATCAGGAGAACACTGAAGCTTTCTTT. Supplemented by reference TRBV7-2 and TRBJ1-1, the full variable domain reads GAGVSQSPSNKVTEKGKDVELRCDPISGHTALYWYRQSLGQGLEFLIYFQGNSAPDKSGLPSDRFSAERTGGSVSTLTIQRTQQEDSAVYLCALDQENTEAFFGQGTRLTVV.